Listed below are T cell receptor beta chains from one sample, sequenced in a study of cytomegalovirus exposure and HLA in healthy donors. Generated by immunoSEQ multiplex PCR, the TCRdb table keeps only in-frame clones and is missing some. This repertoire shows 110,000 or so clones, about nine tenths found once; its top ten account for 2% to 2.5%. Sequences were obtained from PBMCs. The receptors were gathered from a woman under 30 in good health and CMV-seronegative. The CDR3 runs from the conserved cysteine through the conserved F or W. Each record gives: clone size, J gene, V gene, D gene, CDR3 DNA, CDR3 protein. A D gene is named only where the DNA matches it firmly. Only part of the rows carry a size: once, few, many, or a class if the clone is expanded.

NA,TRBJ1-2,TRBV28,NA,TGTGCCAGCAGTTTATTTACAGGTATTTCGCGCTATGGCTACACCTTC,CASSLFTGISRYGYTF
NA,TRBJ1-2,TRBV27,TRBD1,TGTGCCAGCAGCGGACAGGGCAACTATGGCTACACCTTC,CASSGQGNYGYTF
few,TRBJ1-1,TRBV7-2,NA,TGTGCCAGCAGCGCCGGTCGAAACACTGAAGCTTTCTTT,CASSAGRNTEAFF
once,TRBJ1-6,TRBV28,TRBD1,TGTGCCAGCAGATCCCGACAGGGCCTTTTCGATAATTCACCCCTCCACTTT,CASRSRQGLFDNSPLHF
NA,TRBJ2-7,TRBV5-1,TRBD2,TGCGCCAGCAGCTTGGTTGCAGCGGGAGTTCGCGAGCAGTACTTC,CASSLVAAGVREQYF
NA,TRBJ2-7,TRBV7-2,NA,TGTGCCAGCAGCTCCGAAGCTGCTTACGAGCAGTACTTC,CASSSEAAYEQYF
NA,TRBJ1-4,TRBV18,TRBD1,TGTGCCAGCTCACCGACAGGGGGCTCCGGGGATGAAAAACTGTTTTTT,CASSPTGGSGDEKLFF
few,TRBJ2-1,TRBV7-9,NA,TGTGCCAGCAGCCAGGGTCTTCGGTACAATGAGCAGTTCTTC,CASSQGLRYNEQFF
NA,TRBJ2-3,TRBV7-8,TRBD2,TGTGCCAGCAGCACTCGGACTAGTGGAGATACGCAGTATTTT,CASSTRTSGDTQYF
NA,TRBJ2-7,TRBV28,TRBD1,TGTGCCAGCAGTGCCGGCACCGGGACAGGGGATTTTCACTTC,CASSAGTGTGDFHF
once,TRBJ2-7,TRBV18,TRBD1,TGTGCCAGCTCACCGGACAGGGGCTCCTACGAGCAGTACTTC,CASSPDRGSYEQYF
NA,TRBJ2-7,TRBV28,NA,TGTGCCAGCAGTCAAGGGGCCCACCCGTTCCCGGGGGTGCAGTACTTC,CASSQGAHPFPGVQYF
NA,TRBJ2-2,TRBV2,TRBD1,TGTGCCAGCTGCCGGACAGGCGAAACCGGGGAGCTGTTTTTT,CASCRTGETGELFF
NA,TRBJ2-5,TRBV9,TRBD2,TGTGCCAGCAGCGGGGGACTAGGCGAAGAGACCCAGTACTTC,CASSGGLGEETQYF
NA,TRBJ2-1,TRBV7-8,NA,TGTGCCAGCAGCCTCAGTTTTAATCAGCAGTTCTTC,CASSLSFNQQFF
NA,TRBJ2-7,TRBV28,NA,TGTGCCAGCACCTCCTGGTCCGGCTACGAGCAGTACTTC,CASTSWSGYEQYF
NA,TRBJ1-1,TRBV6-6,NA,TGTGCCAGCAGTTACTCGGGGGCCATGAACACTGAAGCTTTCTTT,CASSYSGAMNTEAFF
NA,TRBJ2-1,TRBV7-3,TRBD2,TGTGCCAGCAGCTTATCAAGGACTAGTAATGAGCAGTTCTTC,CASSLSRTSNEQFF
once,TRBJ2-5,TRBV6-5,TRBD2,TGTGCCAGCAGTTACTCGATGGGGGGGAGAGAGACCCAGTACTTC,CASSYSMGGRETQYF
NA,TRBJ2-3,TRBV5-1,NA,TGCGCCAGCAGCTTGGTCTCGGTGGCAGATACGCAGTATTTT,CASSLVSVADTQYF
NA,TRBJ2-7,TRBV19,NA,TGTGCCAGTTCCCTTGGACAGTTCTCCTACGAGCAGTACTTC,CASSLGQFSYEQYF
NA,TRBJ2-7,TRBV18,NA,TGTGCCAGCTCCCAACTAGAAAACTACGAGCAGTACTTC,CASSQLENYEQYF
NA,TRBJ2-7,TRBV14,TRBD1,TGTGCCAGCAGCCCGGGACAGGGGTACTACGAGCAGTACTTC,CASSPGQGYYEQYF
NA,TRBJ2-7,TRBV7-6,NA,TGTGCCAGCAGCATCGGAGAATCCTACGAGCAGTACTTC,CASSIGESYEQYF
NA,TRBJ2-3,TRBV28,NA,TGTGCCAGCAGTTTCTACCCAGGGGAATGGGGCACAGATACGCAGTATTTT,CASSFYPGEWGTDTQYF
NA,TRBJ2-7,TRBV5-6,NA,TGTGCCAGCAGCCGCCTGACGAGGAGCTCCTACGAGCAGTACTTC,CASSRLTRSSYEQYF
NA,TRBJ2-7,TRBV7-9,TRBD1,TGTGCCAGCAGCCCAGACAGGGGCACTTACGAGCAGTACTTC,CASSPDRGTYEQYF
NA,TRBJ1-1,TRBV7-3,NA,TGTGCCAGCAGCGTAACGACAGGGAACACTGAAGCTTTCTTT,CASSVTTGNTEAFF
NA,TRBJ1-4,TRBV9,TRBD1,TGTGCCAGCAGCGGGGGACAGGGGGCTCCTAATGAAAAACTGTTTTTT,CASSGGQGAPNEKLFF
NA,TRBJ2-7,TRBV5-8,TRBD2,TGTGCCAGAAGCTTGGCCGGGAGGTCTTTGGACTTC,CARSLAGRSLDF
NA,TRBJ2-1,TRBV7-9,TRBD2,TGTGCCAGCAGCTCCCCCGGGACTAAACCTTACAATGAGCAGTTCTTC,CASSSPGTKPYNEQFF
NA,TRBJ1-1,TRBV2,NA,TGTGCCAGCAACACAGGCTTTAACACTGAAGCTTTCTTT,CASNTGFNTEAFF
NA,TRBJ1-1,TRBV7-9,NA,TGTGCCAGCAGCTTAGGGAGACAGGAAGCTTTCTTT,CASSLGRQEAFF
NA,TRBJ2-7,TRBV4-2,NA,TGTGCCAGCAGCCAGTTATTCGCGGTGCAAAGCTACGAGCAGTACTTC,CASSQLFAVQSYEQYF
once,TRBJ2-1,TRBV4-3,TRBD1,TGCGCCAGCAGCCCGGGACAGGGGGACGCTTCGTTCAATGAGCAGTTCTTC,CASSPGQGDASFNEQFF
NA,TRBJ2-1,TRBV4-3,TRBD2,TGCGCCAGCAGCCTTTTAGGACTAGCGGGTCCGGGTGAGCAGTTCTTC,CASSLLGLAGPGEQFF
once,TRBJ2-7,TRBV7-2,TRBD2,TGTGCCAGCAAACTAGCGGGGCCCTACGAGCAGTACTTC,CASKLAGPYEQYF
NA,TRBJ1-5,TRBV28,TRBD1,TGTGCCAGCAGTTTGGGGGGACAGGCGAGGGTGCAGCCCCAGCATTTT,CASSLGGQARVQPQHF
NA,TRBJ2-5,TRBV29-1,NA,TGCAGCGTTGAGAATAGCGGAGAGACCCAGTACTTC,CSVENSGETQYF
NA,TRBJ2-1,TRBV14,TRBD2,TGTGCCAGCAGCCAAGAGGCCGGGGGGATATACAATGAGCAGTTCTTC,CASSQEAGGIYNEQFF
NA,TRBJ1-1,TRBV20-1,NA,TGCAGTGCTAGAAACAGGGATGAAGCTTTCTTT,CSARNRDEAFF
once,TRBJ2-7,TRBV5-1,TRBD1,TGCGCCAGCAGCCCGCCCAGGGACAGTCCCTACGAGCAGTACTTC,CASSPPRDSPYEQYF
NA,TRBJ1-3,TRBV6-5,TRBD1,TGTGCCAGCAGTTACTCGACAGGGGGCGCCGGAAACACCATATATTTT,CASSYSTGGAGNTIYF
NA,TRBJ1-3,TRBV4-2,TRBD1,TGTGCCAGCAGCCCGGACAGGGTAGGAGGAAACACCATATATTTT,CASSPDRVGGNTIYF
NA,TRBJ1-1,TRBV30,NA,TGTGCCTGGAGTCTGACAGCGAACACTGAAGCTTTCTTT,CAWSLTANTEAFF
NA,TRBJ2-7,TRBV11-2,NA,TGTGCCAGCAGCTTAGATTTCGTCGAGCAGTACTTC,CASSLDFVEQYF
NA,TRBJ1-3,TRBV28,NA,TGTGCCAGCACCCCGGGGGGGGCTGGAAACACCATATATTTT,CASTPGGAGNTIYF
NA,TRBJ2-1,TRBV6-5,TRBD2,TGTGCCAGCAGTTATGGGACTACTCTGGAGCAGTTCTTC,CASSYGTTLEQFF
NA,TRBJ2-7,TRBV29-1,TRBD2,TGCAGCGTCTCAACTAGCGGGGGACTCTATGAGCAGTACTTC,CSVSTSGGLYEQYF
NA,TRBJ2-3,TRBV6-5,TRBD1,TGTGCCAGCAGTTACCAGGGGGATAGCACAGATACGCAGTATTTT,CASSYQGDSTDTQYF
NA,TRBJ2-1,TRBV9,NA,TGTGCCAGCAGCGTAGCGGGTACCGACTACAATGAGCAGTTCTTC,CASSVAGTDYNEQFF
once,TRBJ1-1,TRBV5-1,NA,TGCGCCAGCAGCTTGACAGGGAACACTGAAGCTTTCTTT,CASSLTGNTEAFF
NA,TRBJ1-1,TRBV6-5,NA,TGTGCCAGCAGTTACGCCGGAAGGCGGAGAACTGAAGCTTTCTTT,CASSYAGRRRTEAFF
NA,TRBJ1-1,TRBV28,TRBD1,TGTGCCAGCGGCCGGGACAGGGTCACTGAAGCTTTCTTT,CASGRDRVTEAFF
NA,TRBJ2-5,TRBV30,TRBD2,TGTGCCTGGAGTGTAAACGTGGGAGGGCCGGGGGAGACCCAGTACTTC,CAWSVNVGGPGETQYF
once,TRBJ1-1,TRBV28,NA,TGTGCCAGCAGTTTAATAGGCAGGAAGGAAGCTTTCTTT,CASSLIGRKEAFF
NA,TRBJ2-1,TRBV7-3,NA,TGTGCCAGCAGCTTAACGGGGAGCTCCTACAATGAGCAGTTCTTC,CASSLTGSSYNEQFF
NA,TRBJ2-7,TRBV15,TRBD1,TGTGCCACCAGCAGAGGCTTAGGGCAGGGGGCTATGTACGAGCAGTACTTC,CATSRGLGQGAMYEQYF
NA,TRBJ1-1,TRBV29-1,NA,TGCAGCGTTGTGGAGGGGAATGCGAACACTGAAGCTTTCTTT,CSVVEGNANTEAFF
NA,TRBJ2-1,TRBV5-1,TRBD2,TGCGCCAGCAGCTTGGATAGCGGGGGCCTAAGCAATGAGCAGTTCTTC,CASSLDSGGLSNEQFF